The 28 T cell receptor beta chains below all came from one sample that was sequenced in a study of T cell responses to AZD1222 COVID-19 vaccine. Method: immunoSEQ multiplex PCR; TCRdb's copy keeps in-frame clones and lacks some. The sample carries about 130,000 clones, about nine tenths recorded once. Material: peripheral blood, obtained on day 0 of AZD1222 vaccination. These receptors originate from an adult in good health.

The genes are TRBV9 and TRBJ1-2; TRBD1 agrees at 9 bases. The germline V gene has CDR1 SGDLS and CDR2 YYNGEE. Germline trimming cut 4 bases from V and 2 bases from J; bases unmatched to any gene: 9. The CDR3 totals 16 residues. DNA for the CDR3: TGTGCCAGCAGCATCAACCCCGGGACAGGGAACTATGGCTACACCTTC. Its translation is CASSINPGTGNYGYTF.

The J gene is TRBJ1-6, the V gene TRBV6-1; D is perhaps TRBD1 (5 bases). Germline CDR1 MNHNS, CDR2 SASEGT. The CDR3 runs to 15 residues. Trimming left V 2 bases short and J 6 bases short, with 11 bases between. CDR3 sequence (DNA): TGTGCCAGCAGTGAAATGGCAGGGCCTAATTCACCCCTCCACTTT. Residues: CASSEMAGPNSPLHF.

This clone was found once. The rearrangement uses TRBV28 and TRBJ1-5; D not resolved. The CDR3 length is 14 residues. Germline loops: CDR1 MDHEN, CDR2 SYDVKM. V shed 1 base and J shed 5 bases, with 9 bases lying between them. CDR3 nucleotide sequence: TGTGCCAGCAGTTTATCGGGTCCAGATCAGCCCCAGCATTTT. Its translation is CASSLSGPDQPQHF.

J is TRBJ2-4 and V is TRBV19, with TRBD2 matching 7 bases. This CDR3 is built from 18 residues. J lost 9 bases, V lost 5 bases, and 22 bases had no gene match. Germline V gene data show CDR1 as LNHDA and CDR2 as SQIVND (reference sequence). CDR3 amino acids: CASSPDGPSKRGKGIQYF. CDR3 sequence (DNA): TGTGCCAGTAGTCCCGATGGCCCCTCCAAGCGGGGAAAAGGCATTCAGTACTTC.

The chain uses TRBV2 and TRBJ1-5, with 7 nucleotides matching TRBD1. The ends lost 1 base at V and 9 bases at J; junction bases unmatched: 12. The CDR3 runs 16 residues. CDR1 and CDR2 from the germline V gene are SNHLY and FYNNEI. The CDR3 here is CASSEGVGGLYPPQHF. The CDR3 bases are TGTGCCAGCAGTGAAGGGGTAGGGGGCTTATACCCGCCCCAGCATTTT.

This chain uses TRBV9 with TRBJ2-2; TRBD2 aligns across 14 bases. The J segment lost 3 bases and the V segment lost 5 bases, leaving 6 bases of the junction unmatched. Germline CDR1 SGDLS, CDR2 YYNGEE. The CDR3 consists of 17 residues. The CDR3 DNA reads as TGTGCCAGCAGTCTGACTAGCGGGGGGGCTTACACCGGGGAGCTGTTTTTT. It translates to CASSLTSGGAYTGELFF.

At least ten counts were recorded for this clone. The CDR3 coding sequence is TGTGCCAGCAGCCAAGATCTAGCGGGGGAACTGGGGGAGCTGTTTTTT. It is translated as CASSQDLAGELGELFF. The chain links TRBV4-2 to TRBJ2-2, with 10 positions matching TRBD2. V was clipped by 0 bases and J by 8 bases; unmatched bases: 6. Per germline, CDR1 LGHNA and CDR2 YNFKEQ. The CDR3 runs 16 residues.

The chain uses TRBV6-2 or TRBV6-3 and TRBJ1-1; a weak D match, TRBD1 (5 bases). The V gene lost 1 base and the J gene lost 8 bases, with 11 bases spanning the gap. The CDR3 contains 13 residues. Germline V gene lookup returns CDR1 MNHEY and CDR2 SVGEGT. The CDR3, as DNA: TGTGCCAGCAGTTACTGGGGCCCCTCCGAAGCTTTCTTT. Translating it yields CASSYWGPSEAFF.

This clone was seen only once. The chain employs TRBV28 and TRBJ1-2; D gene ambiguous. Per germline, CDR1 MDHEN and CDR2 SYDVKM. The CDR3 length is 12 residues. V lost 8 bases and J 7 bases, leaving 14 bases between the germline ends. CDR3 sequence reads: CASSGSSVGYTF. The CDR3 DNA reads as TGTGCCAGCTCGGGGAGTTCGGTTGGCTACACCTTC.

J is TRBJ1-4 and V is TRBV19, with a weak D call TRBD1 (5 bases). Germline loops: CDR1 LNHDA, CDR2 SQIVND (reference sequence). The CDR3 consists of 16 residues. With 3 bases removed from V and 7 bases from J, the gap between germline ends came to 18 bases. CDR3: CASSMVRQTFAEKLFF. CDR3 nucleotides: TGTGCCAGTAGTATGGTGAGACAGACTTTCGCTGAAAAACTGTTTTTT.

The V call is TRBV6-5, the J call TRBJ1-3; D uncertain. V lost 0 bases to trimming and J lost 0 bases, with 6 bases between them. The CDR3 length is 15 residues. Germline CDR1 and CDR2: MNHEY and SVGAGI. The CDR3 loop is CASSYSRSSGNTIYF. Here the CDR3 DNA reads TGTGCCAGCAGTTACTCTCGCAGCTCTGGAAACACCATATATTTT.

The chain recombines TRBV5-1 with TRBJ2-7; no definite D call. The CDR3 is 11 amino acids. Trimming took 4 bases from V and 3 from J, leaving 5 bases between them. Germline V gives CDR1 SGHRS, CDR2 YFSETQ. CDR3 coding DNA: TGCGCCAGCAGCGAGAACTACGAGCAGTACTTC. Amino acid sequence: CASSENYEQYF.

This sequence joins TRBV6-6 and TRBJ1-2, with TRBD1 matching over 7 bases. Germline values: CDR1 MNHNY, CDR2 SVGAGI (reference sequence). The CDR3 loop spans 14 amino acids. V trimming: 9 bases; J trimming: 5 bases; junction bases outside the gene matches: 12. The CDR3 loop is CASNDRDKIYGYTF. CDR3 nucleotides: TGTGCCAGTAACGACAGGGATAAAATTTATGGCTACACCTTC.

The chain employs TRBV5-1 and TRBJ1-3; tentatively, D is TRBD1 (5 bases). Germline assignment: CDR1 SGHRS and CDR2 YFSETQ. V lost 2 bases and J lost 8, with 14 bases in between. CDR3 length: 14 amino acids. CDR3 in DNA: TGCGCCAGCAGCTTCGGGGCGCCCGGGGACACCATATATTTT. It yields the protein CASSFGAPGDTIYF.

CDR3 protein: CASGSDRVGNEQFF. The CDR3 region has the DNA TGTGCCAGCGGATCGGACAGGGTCGGTAATGAGCAGTTCTTC. The chain carries TRBV7-2 and TRBJ2-1; 8 nucleotides agree with TRBD1. Germline V lookup: CDR1 SGHTA, CDR2 FQGNSA. The CDR3 has 14 amino acids. V was pared by 8 bases and J by 7 bases, with 10 bases of the junction left unmatched.

The chain carries TRBV29-1 and TRBJ2-7; D call uncertain. Germline lookup yields CDR1 SQVTM and CDR2 ANQGSEA. Trimming removed 0 bases from V and 4 bases from J, with 7 bases in between. This CDR3 is 12 amino acids long. CDR3: CSVEEGSYEQYF. The CDR3 DNA follows: TGCAGCGTTGAAGAGGGATCTTACGAGCAGTACTTC.

The chain joins TRBV7-2 to TRBJ1-3; D unclear. V dropped 4 bases and J dropped 2 bases, with 9 bases sitting between them. This CDR3 comprises 14 residues. Germline values: CDR1 SGHTA, CDR2 FQGNSA. CDR3 bases: TGTGCCAGCAGCTGGAGGTCTCCTGGAAACACCATATATTTT. It codes for CASSWRSPGNTIYF.

This clone appeared a few times. The rearrangement joins TRBV18 to TRBJ2-7; maybe TRBD1 (5 bases). The CDR3 runs 15 residues. Trimming removed 5 bases at V and 5 bases at J, with 19 bases between. Germline V gene lookup returns CDR1 KGHSH and CDR2 LQKENI. The CDR3 DNA reads as TGTGCCAGCTCAACAAACAGGCCTCCGGGTCACGAGCAGTACTTC. Translating gives CASSTNRPPGHEQYF.

CDR3 DNA sequence: TGCGCCAGCAGTCACCTCAGCGACCGACAGATCTCTTTAGATAGGGGATCCCTCCACTTT. Translated: CASSHLSDRQISLDRGSLHF. The chain uses TRBV23-1 and TRBJ1-6; possible D gene TRBD1, 5 bases. TRBV23-1 is placed among ORFs of uncertain function. V gave up 3 bases and J gave up 14 bases, with 35 bases separating them. There are 20 residues in the CDR3.

This sequence joins TRBV7-6 and TRBJ1-2, with 8 bases aligning to TRBD1. Germline V gene sequence: CDR1 SGHVS, CDR2 FNYEAQ. With 5 bases clipped from V and 4 bases from J, the junction kept 9 bases outside the gene matches. The CDR3 runs 15 residues. CDR3 DNA sequence: TGTGCCAGCAGCCCAGCGGACAGGGTGGGCTATGGCTACACCTTC. It specifies CASSPADRVGYGYTF.

V is TRBV21-1 and J is TRBJ2-7; the D call in the table, TRBD1, was not verified against the DNA. TRBV21-1 is given as a pseudogene. The CDR3 loop spans 13 amino acids. The CDR3, as DNA: TGTGCCACCGAAGGGACAGGGACCTACGAGCAGTACTTC. Amino acids: CATEGTGTYEQYF.

This sequence joins TRBV14 and TRBJ2-5, with D tentatively TRBD1 (5 bases). In germline, CDR1 is SGHDN, CDR2 FVKESK. The CDR3 consists of 13 residues. The germline V and J ends were trimmed by 5 bases and 5 bases, with 12 bases remaining between them. CDR3 in DNA: TGTGCCAGCAGCATTCGGACAAGGGAGACCCAGTACTTC. Translated: CASSIRTRETQYF.

This clone appeared a single time. This chain joins TRBV18 and TRBJ1-2; 11 bases line up with TRBD1. The V gene's germline CDR1 is KGHSH and CDR2 LQKENI. The CDR3 has 15 amino acids. Unmatched junction bases numbered 3, after V lost 1 base and J lost 5 bases. The CDR3 sequence is CASSPRDRGLYGYTF. CDR3 DNA sequence: TGTGCCAGCTCACCACGGGACAGGGGGTTATATGGCTACACCTTC.

The rearrangement links TRBV7-9 to TRBJ2-7; no clear D gene. CDR3 length equals 13 residues. V lost 5 bases to trimming and J lost 4 bases, with 12 bases between them. Germline CDR1 SEHNR, CDR2 FQNEAQ (reference sequence). The CDR3 is CASSHPLDYEQYF. DNA of the CDR3: TGTGCCAGCAGCCACCCTCTTGATTACGAGCAGTACTTC. Together with reference TRBV7-9 and TRBJ2-7, the CDR3 gives the full variable domain: DTGVSQNPRHKITKRGQNVTFRCDPISEHNRLYWYRQTLGQGPEFLTYFQNEAQLEKSRLLSDRFSAERPKGSFSTLEIQRTEQGDSAMYLCASSHPLDYEQYFGPGTRLTVT.

The CDR3 coding sequence is TGTGCCAGCAGTGAGCAGGATAGGGAAGGCTACACCTTC. Translation: CASSEQDREGYTF. The chain recombines TRBV6-4 with TRBJ1-2; D not certain. CDR3 length equals 13 residues. The germline gives CDR1 MRHNA, CDR2 SNTAGT. V dropped 3 bases and J dropped 8 bases, with 13 bases sitting between them.

V gene TRBV6-5 combines with J gene TRBJ1-1; 7 nucleotides match TRBD1. V shed 8 bases and J 0 bases; nucleotides not matched to a gene: 6. CDR1 is MNHEY and CDR2 is SVGAGI in the germline V gene. This CDR3 spans 14 amino acids. The CDR3 protein is CASLDRALNTEAFF. In DNA form, the CDR3 reads TGTGCCAGCCTAGACAGGGCCCTGAACACTGAAGCTTTCTTT.

The chain recombines TRBV2 with TRBJ1-1, with D maybe TRBD1 (5 bases). The germline V and J ends were trimmed by 8 bases and 4 bases, with 14 bases remaining between them. The CDR3 is made up of 13 amino acids. CDR1 is SNHLY and CDR2 is FYNNEI in the germline V gene. Written as DNA, the CDR3 is TGTGCCAGCGGGCTGGGGGTCACCACTGAAGCTTTCTTT. Protein: CASGLGVTTEAFF.

The rearrangement links TRBV4-3 to TRBJ1-1; D call uncertain. This CDR3 has 15 amino acids. Germline V gives CDR1 LGHNA, CDR2 YSLEER. V gave up 1 base and J gave up 1 base, with 10 bases separating them. CDR3 coding DNA: TGCGCCAGCAGCCAAGCGTTAACCGAGAACACTGAAGCTTTCTTT. Protein sequence: CASSQALTENTEAFF.